This entry lists 5 T cell receptor delta chains sequenced from one sample in a study of γδ T cells in repeated Plasmodium falciparum infection. Gammadelta T cells were flow-sorted from PBMC into Vgamma9/Vdelta2+ and Vdelta2-negative populations for bulk analysis. TCRdb reapplied CATT to the multiplex PCR reads. The table has approximately 93,000 delta-chain clones, 0.8% to 1% seen once. Input material: gamma-delta T cells from blood. The source is a pool of human donors (malaria-infected and uninfected, not separated).

V usage is TRDV3 and J usage is TRDJ1; D is uncertain. Germline CDR1 is TVYSNPD and CDR2 is GDNSRS (reference sequence). CDR3 length: 19 residues. CDR3 sequence reads: CAHPRPPEPMPGWTDKLIF. As DNA, the CDR3 is TGTGCACACCCGAGGCCTCCGGAGCCCATGCCAGGGTGGACCGATAAACTCATCTTT.

In its sample, this clone was seen many times. This likely stems from a read error, as it lies one base from a far larger clone. The same CDR3 can be traced to other DNA sequences in this sample. V and J are TRDV2 and TRDJ1; 11 bases match TRDD3. The J gene comes from matching the DNA to germline here; TCRdb lacks it. This CDR3 has 21 residues. The germline V gene has CDR1 GEAIGNYY and CDR2 EKD. Written as DNA, the CDR3 is TGTGCCTGCGACACCGTTCTACTGGGGGATAAAAGGGGTCGGAGCACCGATAAACTCATCTTT. Its translation is CACDTVLLGDKRGRSTDKLIF.

In this sample, this clone turned up a few times. A single base is all that separates this from a far larger clone, so a read error is likely. The sample holds other DNA sequences that translate to the same CDR3. V usage is TRAV14/DV4 and J usage is TRDJ1; 10 positions match TRDD3. This CDR3 spans 18 amino acids. CDR1 and CDR2 from the germline V gene are TSDPSYG and QGSYDQQN (reference sequence). V gave up 9 bases and J gave up 2 bases; unmatched junction bases: 18. CDR3 amino acids: CAIIHLRFGGIRTDKLIF. The CDR3 DNA follows: TGTGCAATCATACACCTTCGTTTTGGGGGGATACGTACCGATAAACTCATCTTT.

The table lists this clone with many counts. A far larger clone is one nucleotide away, so this likely arose from a read error. Other nucleotide sequences from this sample produce the same CDR3. The chain carries TRDV1 and TRDJ1, with 7 bases lining up with TRDD3. The CDR3 is made up of 18 amino acids. V was pared by 5 bases and J by 2 bases, with 17 bases of the junction left unmatched. Germline V gene data show CDR1 as TSWWSYY and CDR2 as QGS. CDR3 amino acids: CALGTRPWGTHETDKLIF. The DNA of the CDR3 is TGTGCTCTTGGGACCAGACCTTGGGGGACCCACGAGACCGATAAACTCATCTTT.

This clone was recorded a few times. The V call is TRDV1, the J call TRDJ1; 10 nucleotides line up with TRDD3. The J gene is not listed in TCRdb, so it was assigned here from a DNA match to germline. Per the germline V gene, CDR1 is TSWWSYY and CDR2 is QGS. CDR3 length: 22 amino acids. The trim removed 2 bases at V and 3 bases at J, leaving 24 bases unmatched. CDR3 sequence: CALGENSCAGGYGGSGSDKLIF. The DNA for the CDR3 is TGTGCTCTTGGGGAAAATAGCTGTGCTGGGGGATATGGCGGTTCTGGGTCCGATAAACTCATCTTT.